In its sample, the clone carrying this TCR beta chain was seen once. This sample is part of a study of blood T cell repertoires in COVID-19. Study details: The United States, Italy and Spain supplied acute and convalescent COVID-19 samples. PBMCs, B-cell-depleted T cells, or T cells provided the cDNA or gDNA that made up the material.

The CDR3 has 14 residues. With 2 bases removed from V and 3 bases from J, the gap between germline ends came to 8 bases. The germline V gene encodes CDR1 SGDLS and CDR2 YYNGEE. Authors' processing steps: Estimates of nucleated cell counts were drawn from the amplification of reference gene primers. This table comes from immunoSEQ multiplex PCR, and its TCRdb copy is limited to in-frame clones, with some not included. That table supplies the V and J calls and clone size; D and trimming were determined from the DNA. Of some 100,000 clones in the sample, more than 65% were seen once. The source material was peripheral blood. This TCR was sampled from a man between 65 and 85 years old with active or convalescent COVID-19. The V and J genes are TRBV9 and TRBJ2-2; D is ambiguous. The DNA of the CDR3 is TGTGCCAGCAGCGTTTCACGGTACACCGGGGAGCTGTTTTTT. It translates to CASSVSRYTGELFF.